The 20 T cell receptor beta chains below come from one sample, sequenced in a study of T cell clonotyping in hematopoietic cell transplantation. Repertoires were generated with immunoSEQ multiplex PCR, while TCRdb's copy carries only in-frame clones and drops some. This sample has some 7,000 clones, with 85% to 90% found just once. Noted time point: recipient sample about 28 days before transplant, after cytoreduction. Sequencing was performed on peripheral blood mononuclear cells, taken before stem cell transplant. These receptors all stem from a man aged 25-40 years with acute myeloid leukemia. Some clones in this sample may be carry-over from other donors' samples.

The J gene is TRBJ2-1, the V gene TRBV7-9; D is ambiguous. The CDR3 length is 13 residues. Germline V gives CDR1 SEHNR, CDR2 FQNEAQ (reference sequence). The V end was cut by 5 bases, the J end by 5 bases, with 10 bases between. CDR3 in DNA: TGTGCCAGCAGCCCCCCTGGCCACAATGAGCAGTTCTTC. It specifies CASSPPGHNEQFF.

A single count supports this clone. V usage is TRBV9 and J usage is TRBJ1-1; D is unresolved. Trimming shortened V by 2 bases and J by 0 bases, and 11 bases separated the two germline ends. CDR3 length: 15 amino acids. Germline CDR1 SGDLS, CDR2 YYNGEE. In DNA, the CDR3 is TGTGCCAGCAGCGTCGAACCGTCTATGAACACTGAAGCTTTCTTT. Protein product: CASSVEPSMNTEAFF.

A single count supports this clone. The CDR3 coding sequence is TGTGCCAGCAGACCCGGGACAGCGGGTCAGCCCCAGCATTTT. Amino acid sequence: CASRPGTAGQPQHF. The chain carries TRBV6-5 and TRBJ1-5; 7 nucleotides line up with TRBD1. CDR3 size: 14 residues. Germline V gene lookup returns CDR1 MNHEY and CDR2 SVGAGI. V lost 6 bases and J lost 6; bases outside the gene matches: 8.

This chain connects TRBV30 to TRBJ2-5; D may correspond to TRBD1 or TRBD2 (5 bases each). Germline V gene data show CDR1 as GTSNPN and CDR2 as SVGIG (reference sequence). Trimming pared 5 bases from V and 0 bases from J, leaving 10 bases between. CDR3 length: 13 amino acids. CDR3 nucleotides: TGTGCCTGGGTGGGACCAAACCAAGAGACCCAGTACTTC. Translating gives CAWVGPNQETQYF. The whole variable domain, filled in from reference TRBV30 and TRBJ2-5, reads SQTIHQWPATLVQPVGSPLSLECTVEGTSNPNLYWYRQAAGRGLQLLFYSVGIGQISSEVPQNLSASRPQDRQFILSSKKLLLSDSGFYLCAWVGPNQETQYFGPGTRLLVL.

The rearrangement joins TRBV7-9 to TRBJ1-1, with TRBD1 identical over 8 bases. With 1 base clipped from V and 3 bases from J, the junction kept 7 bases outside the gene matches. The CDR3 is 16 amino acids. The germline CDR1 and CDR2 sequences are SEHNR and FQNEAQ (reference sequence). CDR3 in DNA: TGTGCCAGCAGCTTAGGAAGGGCGACAGGGGACACTGAAGCTTTCTTT. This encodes CASSLGRATGDTEAFF.

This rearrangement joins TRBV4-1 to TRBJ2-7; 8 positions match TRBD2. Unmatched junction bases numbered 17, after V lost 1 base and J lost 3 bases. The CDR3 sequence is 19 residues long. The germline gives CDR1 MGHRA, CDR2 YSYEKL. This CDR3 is CASSQVPGLGRMGHYEQYF. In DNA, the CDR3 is TGCGCCAGCAGCCAAGTTCCGGGACTAGGTCGGATGGGCCACTACGAGCAGTACTTC.

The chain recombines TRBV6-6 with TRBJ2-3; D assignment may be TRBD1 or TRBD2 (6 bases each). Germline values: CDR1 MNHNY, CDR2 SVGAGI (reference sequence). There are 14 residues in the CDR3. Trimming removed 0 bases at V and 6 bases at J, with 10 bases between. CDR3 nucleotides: TGTGCCAGCAGTTACTCGACGGGGGCCGATACGCAGTATTTT. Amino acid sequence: CASSYSTGADTQYF.

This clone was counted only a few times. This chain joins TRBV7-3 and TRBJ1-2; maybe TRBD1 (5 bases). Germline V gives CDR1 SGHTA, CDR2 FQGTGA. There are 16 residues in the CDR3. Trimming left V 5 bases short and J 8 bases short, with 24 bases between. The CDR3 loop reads CASSLESGTPKGGYTF. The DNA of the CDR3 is TGTGCCAGCAGCCTTGAATCCGGGACTCCAAAGGGCGGCTACACCTTC.

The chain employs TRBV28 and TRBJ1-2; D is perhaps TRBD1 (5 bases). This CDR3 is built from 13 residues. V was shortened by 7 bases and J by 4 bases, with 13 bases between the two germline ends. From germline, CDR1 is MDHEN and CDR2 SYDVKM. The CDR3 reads CASMPGLLYGYTF. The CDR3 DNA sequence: TGTGCCAGCATGCCGGGACTACTCTATGGCTACACCTTC.

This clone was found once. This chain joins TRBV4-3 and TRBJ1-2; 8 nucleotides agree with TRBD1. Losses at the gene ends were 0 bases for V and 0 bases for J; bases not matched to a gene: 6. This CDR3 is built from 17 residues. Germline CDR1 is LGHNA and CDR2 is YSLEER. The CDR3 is CASSQDGRGQANYGYTF. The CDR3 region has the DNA TGCGCCAGCAGCCAAGATGGCCGGGGACAGGCTAACTATGGCTACACCTTC.

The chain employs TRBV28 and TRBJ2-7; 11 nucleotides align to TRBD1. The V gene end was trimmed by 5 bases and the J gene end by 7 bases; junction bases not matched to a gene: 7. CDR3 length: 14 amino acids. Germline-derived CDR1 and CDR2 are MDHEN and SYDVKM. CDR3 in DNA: TGTGCCAGCAGTCTCGGACAGGGGGCGCGAGAGCAGTACTTC. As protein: CASSLGQGAREQYF.

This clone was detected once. DNA of the CDR3: TGTGCCAGCAGCTTAGGGCAGAACTCCTACGAGCAGTACTTC. It yields the protein CASSLGQNSYEQYF. The rearrangement uses TRBV7-6 and TRBJ2-7, with D unclear. Germline V gene data show CDR1 as SGHVS and CDR2 as FNYEAQ. CDR3 length: 14 residues. V was cut by 1 base and J by 0 bases, with 7 bases left in between.

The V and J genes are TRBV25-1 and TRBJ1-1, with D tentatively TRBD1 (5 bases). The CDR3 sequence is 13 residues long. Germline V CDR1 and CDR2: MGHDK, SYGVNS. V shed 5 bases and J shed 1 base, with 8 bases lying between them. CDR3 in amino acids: CASSNTGNTEAFF. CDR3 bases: TGTGCCAGCAGTAATACAGGGAACACTGAAGCTTTCTTT. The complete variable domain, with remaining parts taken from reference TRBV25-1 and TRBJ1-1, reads EADIYQTPRYLVIGTGKKITLECSQTMGHDKMYWYQQDPGMELHLIHYSYGVNSTEKGDLSSESTVSRIRTEHFPLTLESARPSHTSQYLCASSNTGNTEAFFGQGTRLTVV.

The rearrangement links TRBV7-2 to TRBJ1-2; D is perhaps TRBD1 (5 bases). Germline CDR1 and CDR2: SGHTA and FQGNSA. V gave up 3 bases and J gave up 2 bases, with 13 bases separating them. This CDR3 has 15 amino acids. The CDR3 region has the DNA TGTGCCAGCAGCTTGAACCGACAGCCGAACTATGGCTACACCTTC. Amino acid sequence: CASSLNRQPNYGYTF.

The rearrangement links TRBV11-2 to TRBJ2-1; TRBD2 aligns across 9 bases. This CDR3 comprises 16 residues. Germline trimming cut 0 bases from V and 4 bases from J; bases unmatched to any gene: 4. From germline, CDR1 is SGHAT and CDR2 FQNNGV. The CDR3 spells CASSLDGAGGYNEQFF. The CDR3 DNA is TGTGCCAGCAGCTTAGATGGGGCGGGAGGGTACAATGAGCAGTTCTTC.

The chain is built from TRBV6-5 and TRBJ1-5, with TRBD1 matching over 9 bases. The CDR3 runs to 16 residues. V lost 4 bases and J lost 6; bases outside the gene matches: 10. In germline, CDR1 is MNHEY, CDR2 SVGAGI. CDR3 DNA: TGTGCCAGCAGTTCTCAACCCACAGGGGGCTCTCAGCCCCAGCATTTT. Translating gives CASSSQPTGGSQPQHF.

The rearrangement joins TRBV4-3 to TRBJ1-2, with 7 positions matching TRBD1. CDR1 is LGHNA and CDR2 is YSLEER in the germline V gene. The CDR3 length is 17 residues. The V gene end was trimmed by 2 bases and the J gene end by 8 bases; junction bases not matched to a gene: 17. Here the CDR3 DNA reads TGCGCCAGCAGCCAACAACCACCGGGACAGTATTCTTGGGGCTACACCTTC. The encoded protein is CASSQQPPGQYSWGYTF.

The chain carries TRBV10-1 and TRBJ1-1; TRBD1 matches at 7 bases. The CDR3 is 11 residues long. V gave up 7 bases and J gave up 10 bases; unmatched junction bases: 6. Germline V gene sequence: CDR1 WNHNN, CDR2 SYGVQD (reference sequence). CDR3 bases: TGCGCCAGCAATCAGACAGGGCCAGCTTTCTTT. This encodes CASNQTGPAFF.

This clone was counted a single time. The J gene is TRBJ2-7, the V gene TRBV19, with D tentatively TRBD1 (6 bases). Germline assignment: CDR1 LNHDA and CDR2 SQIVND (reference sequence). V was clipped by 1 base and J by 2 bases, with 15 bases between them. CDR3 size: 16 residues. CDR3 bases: TGTGCCAGTAGTATAGTCGCAGGGGTCGGGGCCTACGAGCAGTACTTC. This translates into CASSIVAGVGAYEQYF. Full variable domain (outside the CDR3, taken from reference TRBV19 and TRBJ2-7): DGGITQSPKYLFRKEGQNVTLSCEQNLNHDAMYWYRQDPGQGLRLIYYSQIVNDFQKGDIAEGYSVSREKKESFPLTVTSAQKNPTAFYLCASSIVAGVGAYEQYFGPGTRLTVT.

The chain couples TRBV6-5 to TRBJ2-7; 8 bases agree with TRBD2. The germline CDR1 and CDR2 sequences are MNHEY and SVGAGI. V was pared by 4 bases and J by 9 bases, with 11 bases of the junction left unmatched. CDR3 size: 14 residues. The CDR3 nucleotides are TGTGCCAGCAGTTCCGGGACTAGACGGACCCCGCAGTACTTC. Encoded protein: CASSSGTRRTPQYF.